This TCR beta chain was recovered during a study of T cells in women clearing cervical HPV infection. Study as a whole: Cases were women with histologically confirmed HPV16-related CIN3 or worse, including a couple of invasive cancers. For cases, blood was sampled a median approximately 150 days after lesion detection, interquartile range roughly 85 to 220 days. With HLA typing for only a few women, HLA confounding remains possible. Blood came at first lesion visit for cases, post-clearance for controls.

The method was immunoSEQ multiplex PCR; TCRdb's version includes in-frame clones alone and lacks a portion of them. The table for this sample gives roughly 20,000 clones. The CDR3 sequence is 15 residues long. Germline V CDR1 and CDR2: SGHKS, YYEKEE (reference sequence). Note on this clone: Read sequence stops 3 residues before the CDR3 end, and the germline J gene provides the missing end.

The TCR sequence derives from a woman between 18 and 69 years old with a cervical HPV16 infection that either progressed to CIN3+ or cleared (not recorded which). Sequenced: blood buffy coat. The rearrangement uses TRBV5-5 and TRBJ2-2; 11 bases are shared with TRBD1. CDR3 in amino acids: CASSGGTGGGEKLFF. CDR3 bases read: TGTGCCAGCAGCGGCGGGACAGGGGGAGGTGAAAAG.